This T cell receptor (beta chain) comes out of a study of blood T cell repertoires in COVID-19. Across the whole study: Acute-phase and convalescent COVID-19 samples originated in the United States, Italy and Spain.

The CDR3 has 16 residues. The V gene end was trimmed by 4 bases and the J gene end by 4 bases; junction bases not matched to a gene: 9. Germline CDR1 is PRHDT and CDR2 is FYEKMQ (reference sequence). Per the original methods: Estimation of nucleated cell counts relied on the amplification of reference gene primers. Sequencing used immunoSEQ multiplex PCR; TCRdb keeps in-frame clones, though not all of them. The V and J calls and clone size are taken from that table; D and trimming were inferred from the DNA. The repertoire holds some 270,000 clones, with 89% as singletons. Sequencing was performed on PBMCs or T cells enriched from blood (not recorded which). The sequence derives from a woman in her fifties or sixties who had recovered from COVID-19. The rearrangement uses TRBV13 and TRBJ1-3, with TRBD1 matching 8 bases. DNA of the CDR3: TGTGCCAGCAGCTCGGACCCGACAGGGGCAGGAAACACCATATATTTT. Protein sequence: CASSSDPTGAGNTIYF.